This note documents a single T cell receptor beta chain sequence. This clonotype was seen repeatedly, ten times or more. What antigen it recognizes has not been identified. Base qualities are missing; no much larger clone stands one base away. The sample's time point label, in plain terms: newly diagnosed GD, antithyroid drugs for less than 3 months. RNA was extracted from PBMCs in TRIzol for both TCR sequencing and RNA sequencing. The diagnosis of Graves' disease was made according to American Thyroid Association guidelines. Patients for the study were recruited at an endocrinology department in Xi'an, China. Each patient gave roughly 10 milliliters of peripheral blood, collected in an EDTA anticoagulant tube. Ficoll Paque Plus density gradient separation was used to isolate PBMCs, and no further T cell sorting was performed. RNA quality was checked with an Agilent 2100 Bioanalyzer and agarose gel, and concentration with a NanoDrop 2000.

The data are from a study of regulatory T cells in long-lasting Graves disease (TCRdb year 2021). Study-level background: Antithyroid drugs had been taken for less than 3 months by newly diagnosed Graves' disease patients. The study was conducted in China and was registered as a clinical trial. A total of 33 samples underwent TCR sequencing: around 13 from persistent and roughly 20 from newly diagnosed Graves' disease patients. Patients with persistent Graves' disease were compared with patients with newly diagnosed Graves' disease using TCR sequencing and RNA sequencing of peripheral blood. Broader findings and caveats from the paper: The study examined only peripheral blood because the primary lesion, thyroid tissue, could not be accessed. The small sample size was acknowledged by the authors as a limitation that may reduce accuracy. More public clonotypes were shared among persistent patients (under 3,000) than among newly diagnosed patients (more than 950). Sequencing and analysis were limited to the TCR beta chain. Lower TCR Shannon entropy and fewer highly expanded clones were observed in persistent Graves' disease patients than in newly diagnosed patients, which suggested clonal expansion. TRBV28, TRBJ1-2 and TRBJ2-5 were preferentially used in persistent disease, while TRBV20-1 and TRBJ2-1 were favored in newly diagnosed disease.

Library creation used multiplex PCR. The instrument was an Illumina HiSeq 4000. iRepertoire HTBI primers and Arm-PCR amplification of CDR3 regions were used to construct TCR beta libraries. PCR products were gel purified before sequencing. As for how the authors treated the data: Gene usage analysis of CDR3 amino acid clonotypes used the approximately 62 TRBV and 14 TRBJ segments found across samples. COPE and FqMerger were used to merge the filtered high-quality paired reads into contigs. BLAST was used to align contigs to the IMGT TRBV, TRBD and TRBJ reference genes, and CDR3 was defined following IMGT. Highly expanded clones were defined as clonotypes with a frequency above 0.1%. Shannon entropy was used to measure repertoire diversity, and the Gini coefficient was used to measure V-J evenness. A clonotype found in more than one individual was treated as public. Using fastp at Q25 and MiXCR, TCRdb reprocessed the public reads and kept productive beta chains. Every entry covers one CDR3 protein and lists the most common genes and DNA from its rows. These V and J calls rely on TCRdb rather than the paper's analysis. This sample comprises about 540,000 distinct CDR3 sequences, roughly 13% of them detected only once. Of the sample, roughly a tenth falls within the top ten clones.

The CDR3 goes from the cysteine to the phenylalanine over 15 residues. The only DNA kept is the CDR3, 45 bases in frame from the first base. The germline V gene (reference sequence) yields SGHKS for CDR1 and YYEKEE for CDR2. V trim: 1 base; J trim: 10 bases; unmatched bases: 9. Another study also made use of these data, one on T cells in Graves' hyperthyroidism and ophthalmopathy. As the second study states: Stable Graves' hyperthyroidism was defined as the absence of progression to ophthalmopathy over 18 months of follow-up. Hyperthyroidism patients were aged 18 to 65 years and newly diagnosed, with disease duration of less than 2 months. The study excluded patients with uncontrolled infections, other autoimmune diseases, pregnancy or lactation. Diagnoses relied on clinical symptoms, serum thyroxine and TRAb, thyroid ultrasound and orbital computed tomography. A first-round RT-PCR of the TCR CDR3 used the HTBI primer set with the Qiagen OneStep RT-PCR kit. Blood samples also contained most of the expanded thyroid clonotypes (frequency above 0.001), which suggests that blood repertoires may reflect thyroid immune responses. A 13 V-J signature model separated ophthalmopathy from stable hyperthyroidism, with roughly 88% sensitivity and 81% to 83% specificity in cross-validation and 80%/75% in testing. In validation, the model predicted progression to ophthalmopathy with approximately 71% sensitivity and 72% to 75% specificity, a median of 6.5 months before onset. TCR V-J signatures able to tell the groups apart were searched for in a discovery cohort of 100 patients, of whom fewer than 45 had Graves' ophthalmopathy and more than 55 had stable Graves' hyperthyroidism. Prospective prediction of ophthalmopathy was tested in an independent validation cohort of fewer than 20 hyperthyroidism patients and approximately 17 patients who later progressed to ophthalmopathy. The approximately 90 discovery patients were divided at random into training and test sets in a 7:3 ratio. In addition, the study compared T-cell repertoires in thyroid tissue and in blood from six Graves' hyperthyroidism patients. After sampling, hyperthyroidism patients received methimazole starting at 30 mg daily, and ophthalmopathy patients received high-dose intravenous methylprednisolone. A second multiplex PCR round built the libraries, followed by size selection and purification. Sequencing of the libraries was done on an Illumina HiSeq2000 using paired-end 100 bp reads. SOAPnuke was used to process the raw data, removing reads that contained adapters or uncalled bases, had a mean Phred below 15, or lacked an exact match to the constant primer or identifier. High-quality paired reads were merged using COPE v1.2.5, and each unique nucleotide sequence was defined as a clonotype. Clonotypes were aligned to IMGT TRBV, TRBD and TRBJ reference segments using MiTCR v1.1. Analysis was restricted to V-J combinations with a frequency above 0.0001, which covered roughly 99% of repertoires. The TCS score was defined as F50 (clonal expansion) divided by E x V (chaos), with BLOSUM62-based TCRdist calculated between CDR3 peptides within each V-J. Welch's t-statistics and random forest reduced just over 500 V-J features to 10 to 15, which were used in a naive Bayes classifier (R e1071). Sample size was not statistically predetermined, and investigators were not blinded to group allocation. The paper describes TCR Vbeta CDR3 sequencing of 135 peripheral blood samples, made up of about 41 ophthalmopathy patients, over 70 hyperthyroidism patients and 17 progressor patients.

The input for sequencing was peripheral blood mononuclear cells (PBMCs), taken at new diagnosis, from a patient treated with antithyroid drugs. This TCR was sampled from a man aged 25 to 45 with Graves disease. Donor details come from another sample of the same person, matched by shared clones. This chain is built from TRBV5-5 and TRBJ2-1, and TRBD2 matches 9 of the central bases. The CDR3: CASSLYGLAGTEQFF. The DNA sequence is TGTGCCAGCAGCTTGTATGGGCTAGCGGGAACCGAGCAGTTCTTC.